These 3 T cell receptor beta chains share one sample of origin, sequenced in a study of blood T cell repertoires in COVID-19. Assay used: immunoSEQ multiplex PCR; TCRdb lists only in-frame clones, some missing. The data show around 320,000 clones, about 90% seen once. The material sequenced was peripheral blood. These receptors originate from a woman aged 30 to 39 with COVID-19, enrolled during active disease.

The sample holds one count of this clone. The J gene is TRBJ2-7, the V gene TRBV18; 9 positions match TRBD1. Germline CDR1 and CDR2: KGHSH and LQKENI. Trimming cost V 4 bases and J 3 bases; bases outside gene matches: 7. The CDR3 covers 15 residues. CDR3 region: CASSLTGGTNYEQYF. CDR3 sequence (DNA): TGTGCCAGCTCACTAACAGGGGGCACTAACTACGAGCAGTACTTC.

CDR3 sequence: CATKIGQGGETQYF. DNA for the CDR3: TGTGCCACCAAAATTGGACAGGGGGGAGAGACCCAGTACTTC. The rearrangement links TRBV5-5 to TRBJ2-5, with 10 bases fitting TRBD1. The germline V gene has CDR1 SGHKS and CDR2 YYEKEE (reference sequence). The CDR3 sequence is 14 residues long. The trim removed 9 bases at V and 4 bases at J, leaving 9 bases unmatched. The full variable domain, completed using reference TRBV5-5 and TRBJ2-5, is DAGVTQSPTHLIKTRGQQVTLRCSPISGHKSVSWYQQVLGQGPQFIFQYYEKEERGRGNFPDRFSARQFPNYSSELNVNALLLGDSALYLCATKIGQGGETQYFGPGTRLLVL.

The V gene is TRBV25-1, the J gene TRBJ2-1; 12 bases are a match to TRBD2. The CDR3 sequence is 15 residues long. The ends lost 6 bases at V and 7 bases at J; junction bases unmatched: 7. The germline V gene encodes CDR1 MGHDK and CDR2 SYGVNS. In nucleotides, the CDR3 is TGTGCCAGCAGGCTAGCGGGGGGGCTTGAGAATGAGCAGTTCTTC. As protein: CASRLAGGLENEQFF.